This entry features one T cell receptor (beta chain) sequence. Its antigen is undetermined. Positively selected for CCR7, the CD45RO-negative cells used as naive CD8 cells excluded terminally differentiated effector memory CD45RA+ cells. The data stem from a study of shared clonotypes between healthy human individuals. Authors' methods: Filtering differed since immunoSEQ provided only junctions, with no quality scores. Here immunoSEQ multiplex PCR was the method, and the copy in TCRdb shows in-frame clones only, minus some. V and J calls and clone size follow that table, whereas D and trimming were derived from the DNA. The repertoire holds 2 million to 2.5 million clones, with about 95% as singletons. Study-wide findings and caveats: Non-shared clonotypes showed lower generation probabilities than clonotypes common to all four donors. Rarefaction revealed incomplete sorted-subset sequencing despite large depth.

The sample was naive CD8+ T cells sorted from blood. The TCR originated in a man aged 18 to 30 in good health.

CDR3: CASSLGPGQGVKNTEAFF. As DNA, the CDR3 is TGTGCCAGCAGCTTAGGCCCGGGACAGGGGGTGAAGAACACTGAAGCTTTCTTT. The V call is TRBV7-9, the J call TRBJ1-1; TRBD1 matches 11 bases. This CDR3 comprises 18 residues. Looked up from germline, CDR1 is SEHNR and CDR2 is FQNEAQ (reference sequence). Trimming cost V 1 base and J 1 base; bases outside gene matches: 8. The full variable domain, completed using reference TRBV7-9 and TRBJ1-1, is DTGVSQNPRHKITKRGQNVTFRCDPISEHNRLYWYRQTLGQGPEFLTYFQNEAQLEKSRLLSDRFSAERPKGSFSTLEIQRTEQGDSAMYLCASSLGPGQGVKNTEAFFGQGTRLTVV.